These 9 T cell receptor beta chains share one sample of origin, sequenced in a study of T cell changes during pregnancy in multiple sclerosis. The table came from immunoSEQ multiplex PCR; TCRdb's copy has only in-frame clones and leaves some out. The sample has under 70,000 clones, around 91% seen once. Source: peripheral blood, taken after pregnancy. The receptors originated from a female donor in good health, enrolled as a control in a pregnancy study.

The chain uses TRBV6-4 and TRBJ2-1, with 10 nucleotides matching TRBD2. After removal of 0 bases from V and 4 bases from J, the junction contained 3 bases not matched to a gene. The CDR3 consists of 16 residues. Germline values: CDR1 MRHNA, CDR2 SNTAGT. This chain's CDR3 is CASSDSASGGYNEQFF. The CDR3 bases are TGTGCCAGCAGTGACTCGGCTAGCGGGGGTTACAATGAGCAGTTCTTC.

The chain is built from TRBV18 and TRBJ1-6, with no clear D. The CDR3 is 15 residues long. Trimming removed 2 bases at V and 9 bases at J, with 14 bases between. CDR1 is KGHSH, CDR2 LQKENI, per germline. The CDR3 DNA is TGTGCCAGCTCACCAGAGATACAGCTAAGTTCACCCCTCCACTTT. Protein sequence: CASSPEIQLSSPLHF.

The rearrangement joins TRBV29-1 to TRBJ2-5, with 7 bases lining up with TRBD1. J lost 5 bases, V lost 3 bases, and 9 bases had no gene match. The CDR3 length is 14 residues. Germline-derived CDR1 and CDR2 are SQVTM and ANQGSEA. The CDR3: CSVEIPTGKETQYF. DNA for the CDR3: TGCAGCGTTGAGATCCCGACAGGGAAGGAGACCCAGTACTTC.

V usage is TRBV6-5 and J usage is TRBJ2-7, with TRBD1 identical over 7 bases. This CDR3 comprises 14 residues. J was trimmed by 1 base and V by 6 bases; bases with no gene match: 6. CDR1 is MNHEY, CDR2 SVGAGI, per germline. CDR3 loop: CASRGPGQSYEQYF. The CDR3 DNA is TGTGCCAGCAGAGGACCGGGACAGTCCTACGAGCAGTACTTC.

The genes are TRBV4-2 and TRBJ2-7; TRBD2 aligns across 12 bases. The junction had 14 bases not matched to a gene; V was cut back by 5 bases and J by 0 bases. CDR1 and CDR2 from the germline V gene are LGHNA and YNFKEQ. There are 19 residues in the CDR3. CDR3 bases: TGTGCCAGCAGCGAAACTAGCGGGGGGACCCCTAGCCGCTCCTACGAGCAGTACTTC. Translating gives CASSETSGGTPSRSYEQYF.

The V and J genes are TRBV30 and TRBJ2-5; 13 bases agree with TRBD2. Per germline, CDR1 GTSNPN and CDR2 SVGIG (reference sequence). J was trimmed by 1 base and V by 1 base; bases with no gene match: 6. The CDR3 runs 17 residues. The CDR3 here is CAWSGARTSGGQETQYF. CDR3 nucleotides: TGTGCCTGGAGTGGGGCTCGGACTAGCGGGGGCCAAGAGACCCAGTACTTC.

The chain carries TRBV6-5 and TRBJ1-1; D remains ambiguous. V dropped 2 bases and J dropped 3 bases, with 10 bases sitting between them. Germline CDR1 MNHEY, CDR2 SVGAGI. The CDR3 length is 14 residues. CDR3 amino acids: CASSYGTLDTEAFF. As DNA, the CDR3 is TGTGCCAGCAGTTACGGTACTTTGGACACTGAAGCTTTCTTT.

This CDR3 reads CSARGTGRQYF. CDR3 in DNA: TGCAGTGCTAGAGGGACAGGGCGGCAGTACTTC. V is TRBV20-1 and J is TRBJ2-7; 8 nucleotides align to TRBD1. V lost 1 base and J lost 9; bases outside the gene matches: 2. The CDR3 is made up of 11 amino acids. Germline lookup yields CDR1 DFQATT and CDR2 SNEGSKA (reference sequence).

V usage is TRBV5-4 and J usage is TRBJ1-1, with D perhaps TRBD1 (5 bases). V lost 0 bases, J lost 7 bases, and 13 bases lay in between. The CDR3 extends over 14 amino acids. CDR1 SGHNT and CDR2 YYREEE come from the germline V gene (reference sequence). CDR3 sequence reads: CASSLERGVFEAFF. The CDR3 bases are TGTGCCAGCAGCTTGGAGCGGGGCGTGTTTGAAGCTTTCTTT.